This T cell receptor (beta chain) was recorded in a study of cytotoxic CD8 clonotypes in ibrutinib-treated CLL. Overall study: Treatment had run for a median around eleven months, range 6 to 36, when response samples were taken. General study findings and limits: Clonality grew at ibrutinib response; at progression, it decreased back toward baseline. Sustained-remission patients were sampled at different times than progressing patients were.

TCRdb keeps only in-frame clones here, not all; method: immunoSEQ multiplex PCR. Of under 300,000 clones in the sample, 60% to 75% were seen once. V lost 3 bases to trimming and J lost 0 bases; unmatched junction nucleotides: 1. Germline values: CDR1 PRHDT, CDR2 FYEKMQ (reference sequence). CDR3 length: 15 amino acids. On this clone itself: Its specificity is unknown.

The source is a human donor with chronic lymphocytic leukemia. The source was PBMCs, collected after 24 months of ibrutinib treatment. The chain has TRBV13 and TRBJ2-2, with 7 bases lining up with TRBD1. The CDR3 here is CASSLGTANTGELFF. The DNA of the CDR3 is TGTGCCAGCAGCTTGGGGACAGCGAACACCGGGGAGCTGTTTTTT.